This paragraph covers one T cell receptor beta chain sequence. At one boundary the junction diverges from the germline segment, which might be a read error. Both RNA and DNA were isolated together from around 20-30 mg of bulk tissue that had not been sorted. These data come from a study of tumor-infiltrating lymphocytes in primary liver carcinoma. Making TCR beta cDNA involved approximately 0.5 ug total RNA and a constant-region primer. Library construction for TCR beta comprised three nested multiplex PCR rounds performed with slightly modified ARM-PCR. Via MiXCR, TCRdb re-called the multiplex PCR reads, giving one row per CDR3 protein. The sample has over 40,000 distinct CDR3 sequences, over 65% seen once. Input material: liver tumor tissue from sampling region 5. Noted subset: tumor region T5, tumor centre. The TCR originated in a middle-aged man with primary liver carcinoma and hepatitis B virus infection.

This chain's CDR3 is CATSLGHNTDTQYF. The CDR3 DNA reads TGCGCCACCAGCTTGGGACACAACACAGATACCCAGTATTTT. The rearrangement uses TRBV5-1 and TRBJ2-3; D perhaps matches TRBD1 (6 bases). From germline, CDR1 is SGHRS and CDR2 YFSETQ. The CDR3 is 14 residues long.